The T cell receptor beta chain described here comes from a study of post-analysis software for immune sequencing data. Findings and caveats of the study: Comparison with controls showed significantly lower normalized Chao1 diversity in multiple sclerosis patients. Strong same-batch co-clustering of samples appeared with F measure clustering.

There are a few counts of this clonotype. Its matching antigen is unknown. cDNA libraries for TCR beta contained unique molecular identifiers. There were about 0.95 to 11 million T cells, and 480,000 or so cDNA molecules came from them. TCRdb re-called the PCR reads through MiXCR, storing one row per CDR3 protein. This table holds roughly 700,000 distinct CDR3 sequences, about 27% found once. The material sequenced was blood. The sequence was collected from a girl aged 10 to 17 with multiple sclerosis.

The CDR3 protein is CSARGLGTPQETQYF. The CDR3 nucleotides read TGCAGTGCTAGAGGCCTCGGCACGCCCCAAGAGACCCAGTACTTC. The chain employs TRBV20-1 and TRBJ2-5; D is ambiguous. Per the germline V gene, CDR1 is DFQATT and CDR2 is SNEGSKA (reference sequence). Trimming shortened V by 1 base and J by 1 base, and 13 bases separated the two germline ends. This CDR3 is built from 15 residues.